One and the same sample provided the 19 T cell receptor beta chains below, sequenced in a study of beta chain features in type 1 diabetes. Study results and caveats: Moderately but significantly shorter TCRB CDR3s were found in Type 1 diabetes patients in all four CD4+ subsets.

Antigens for these TCRs are unknown. Expressed TCRB transcripts got sequenced, as all isolated RNA was reverse transcribed. Data came from immunoSEQ multiplex PCR; TCRdb stores just in-frame clones and leaves some out. Among 100,000 to 150,000 clones, approximately 15% were seen once, and the ten largest hold about 2.4%. Source material: central memory CD4+ T cells from blood. These receptors came from a man in his late teens or twenties with type 1 diabetes.

The chain combines TRBV30 with TRBJ1-1; D is unclear. V was clipped by 4 bases and J by 5 bases, with 11 bases between them. This CDR3 region has 12 residues. Germline-derived CDR1 and CDR2 are GTSNPN and SVGIG (reference sequence). The CDR3 spells CAWIWMDTEAFF. The CDR3 nucleotides read TGTGCCTGGATTTGGATGGATACTGAAGCTTTCTTT.

This clone showed up many times. The rearrangement joins TRBV11-3 to TRBJ2-6; the D is unclear. CDR1 is SGHNT, CDR2 YENEEA, per germline. The CDR3 consists of 15 residues. The germline V and J ends were trimmed by 1 base and 2 bases, with 6 bases remaining between them. CDR3 sequence reads: CASSLGDTGANVLTF. The CDR3 DNA is TGTGCCAGCAGCTTAGGGGATACTGGGGCCAACGTCCTGACTTTC.

This clone was observed a handful of times. The gene calls are TRBV10-3 and TRBJ2-1; 9 bases match TRBD2. The CDR3 is 13 amino acids. Germline values: CDR1 ENHRY, CDR2 SYGVKD. The junction had 4 bases not matched to a gene; V was cut back by 10 bases and J by 3 bases. The CDR3, as DNA: TGTGCCACCGCTAGCGGGGACTACAATGAGCAGTTCTTC. Protein product: CATASGDYNEQFF.

The J gene is TRBJ2-7, the V gene TRBV28, with D perhaps TRBD1 or TRBD2 (5 bases each). The CDR3 is 17 amino acids. The germline V gene encodes CDR1 MDHEN and CDR2 SYDVKM. DNA for the CDR3: TGTGTGACTACCTCCGGGACCCGAAGTGGATATTTCTACGAGCAGTACTTC. Amino acids: CVTTSGTRSGYFYEQYF.

The chain is built from TRBV15 and TRBJ2-1; 9 bases agree with TRBD1. CDR1 LNHNV and CDR2 YYDKDF come from the germline V gene (reference sequence). The CDR3 length is 18 residues. The trim removed 1 base at V and 7 bases at J, leaving 14 bases unmatched. CDR3 nucleotides: TGTGCCACCAGCAGAGGGGGATCCACAGGGGGCCGTTGGAATGAGCAGTTCTTC. Amino acids: CATSRGGSTGGRWNEQFF.

This clone was counted ten times or more. Here the CDR3 reads CASSLGGAVNYGYTF. For the CDR3, the DNA is TGTGCCAGCAGCTTAGGGGGCGCCGTTAACTATGGCTACACCTTC. V usage is TRBV7-2 and J usage is TRBJ1-2, with D maybe TRBD1 (5 bases). The V gene lost 1 base and the J gene lost 1 base, with 10 bases spanning the gap. CDR3 length: 15 residues. Per the germline V gene, CDR1 is SGHTA and CDR2 is FQGNSA.

This clone appeared a few times. The chain carries TRBV5-1 and TRBJ2-1; TRBD2 aligns across 7 bases. The CDR3 covers 18 residues. V lost 2 bases, J lost 3 bases, and 14 bases stayed unmatched. Per the germline V gene, CDR1 is SGHRS and CDR2 is YFSETQ. The CDR3 DNA sequence: TGCGCCAGCAGCTTTCGGACTAGTTCCACCTCCTACTACAATGAGCAGTTCTTC. Residues: CASSFRTSSTSYYNEQFF.

In its sample, this clone was seen a few times. The chain recombines TRBV18 with TRBJ2-1; D remains ambiguous. Germline lookup yields CDR1 KGHSH and CDR2 LQKENI. The CDR3 length is 14 residues. The V end lost 3 bases, the J end lost 4 bases, and 10 bases lay between the germline ends. The CDR3 DNA follows: TGTGCCAGCTCACCCTTGGACGGATACAATGAGCAGTTCTTC. It translates to CASSPLDGYNEQFF.

A note on this clone: Other DNA sequences of this sample code for an identical CDR3. The chain is built from TRBV9 and TRBJ2-7; D is perhaps TRBD1 or TRBD2 (5 bases each). The CDR3 is made up of 14 amino acids. Germline-derived CDR1 and CDR2 are SGDLS and YYNGEE. Trimming took off 0 bases at V and 4 bases at J, with 11 bases between the two ends. CDR3 nucleotide sequence: TGTGCCAGCAGCGTAGCCGGGACGGCTTACGAGCAGTACTTC. This codes for CASSVAGTAYEQYF.

The gene calls are TRBV4-1 and TRBJ2-2; possibly TRBD1 or TRBD2 for D (5 bases each). There are 16 residues in the CDR3. The germline V and J ends were trimmed by 4 bases and 1 base, with 13 bases remaining between them. Germline V gives CDR1 MGHRA, CDR2 YSYEKL. For the CDR3, the DNA is TGCGCCAGCAGCCGAGAAACGGGACGGAACACCGGGGAGCTGTTTTTT. It encodes CASSRETGRNTGELFF.

This chain links TRBV5-4 with TRBJ2-3; 15 nucleotides line up with TRBD2. This CDR3 region has 18 residues. V lost 4 bases, J lost 0 bases, and 6 bases stayed unmatched. CDR1 and CDR2 from the germline V gene are SGHNT and YYREEE (reference sequence). The CDR3 nucleotides are TGTGCCAGCAGCGACGGGACTAGCGGGAGGAAAAGCACAGATACGCAGTATTTT. This encodes CASSDGTSGRKSTDTQYF.

The CDR3, as DNA: TGTGCCAGCAGCTCCCTAATAGCGTTAGTGGCAGATACGCAGTATTTT. Its translation is CASSSLIALVADTQYF. The chain carries TRBV7-9 and TRBJ2-3; tentative D call: TRBD2 (5 bases). Between the trimmed V and J ends, which lost 4 bases and 4 bases, there was a span of 18 bases. The CDR3 contains 16 residues. Germline V gene lookup returns CDR1 SEHNR and CDR2 FQNEAQ (reference sequence). Based on the CDR3 plus reference TRBV7-9 and TRBJ2-3, the full variable domain is DTGVSQNPRHKITKRGQNVTFRCDPISEHNRLYWYRQTLGQGPEFLTYFQNEAQLEKSRLLSDRFSAERPKGSFSTLEIQRTEQGDSAMYLCASSSLIALVADTQYFGPGTRLTVL.

The chain is built from TRBV7-2 and TRBJ1-1; D is ambiguous. CDR1 SGHTA and CDR2 FQGNSA come from the germline V gene. The CDR3 length is 15 residues. V was trimmed by 3 bases and J by 2 bases, leaving 13 bases between them. The CDR3, as DNA: TGTGCCAGCAGCTTTTCGGCCGGTATTAACACTGAAGCTTTCTTT. Its translation is CASSFSAGINTEAFF.

This sequence joins TRBV30 and TRBJ2-3, with D uncertain. The CDR3 runs to 12 residues. Trimming pared 0 bases from V and 6 bases from J, leaving 7 bases between. Germline V gene sequence: CDR1 GTSNPN, CDR2 SVGIG (reference sequence). CDR3 DNA: TGTGCCTGGAGTGTCGAGCAGGATACGCAGTATTTT. It yields the protein CAWSVEQDTQYF.

The chain has TRBV18 and TRBJ1-1, with D unclear. There are 14 residues in the CDR3. Germline V gene sequence: CDR1 KGHSH, CDR2 LQKENI. Trimming removed 3 bases at V and 4 bases at J, with 12 bases between. The CDR3 sequence: CASSPNSSPTEAFF. As DNA, the CDR3 is TGTGCCAGCTCACCCAACAGTTCTCCCACTGAAGCTTTCTTT. The variable domain in full, completed from reference TRBV18 and TRBJ1-1, reads NAGVMQNPRHLVRRRGQEARLRCSPMKGHSHVYWYRQLPEEGLKFMVYLQKENIIDESGMPKERFSAEFPKEGPSILRIQQVVRGDSAAYFCASSPNSSPTEAFFGQGTRLTVV.

This clone showed up just a few times. The chain employs TRBV18 and TRBJ2-1, with TRBD2 matching over 8 bases. Germline CDR1 reads KGHSH; CDR2 reads LQKENI. V gave up 1 base and J gave up 4 bases; unmatched junction bases: 3. There are 15 residues in the CDR3. The CDR3 DNA sequence: TGTGCCAGCTCACCACGTAGCGGGGATTACAATGAGCAGTTCTTC. The encoded protein is CASSPRSGDYNEQFF.

This clone has just a few counts. The CDR3: CASSLTSGGANEQFF. The CDR3 nucleotides read TGTGCCAGCAGCTTAACCAGCGGGGGGGCAAATGAGCAGTTCTTC. The chain carries TRBV7-2 and TRBJ2-1; 10 bases fit TRBD2. The trim removed 2 bases at V and 7 bases at J, leaving 5 bases unmatched. This CDR3 contains 15 residues. Germline CDR1 is SGHTA and CDR2 is FQGNSA.

This clone appeared a few times. The chain recombines TRBV5-6 with TRBJ2-7; TRBD1 might be the D (6 bases). Trimming took 4 bases from V and 2 from J, leaving 19 bases between them. The CDR3 consists of 16 residues. Germline V gene sequence: CDR1 SGHDT, CDR2 YYEEEE. This CDR3 reads CASSHLQGPTPYEQYF. DNA of the CDR3: TGTGCCAGCAGCCACTTACAGGGCCCAACCCCCTACGAGCAGTACTTC.

This sequence joins TRBV6-7 and TRBJ2-1; possibly TRBD1 or TRBD2 for D (6 bases each). TRBV6-7 is reported as an ORF; its role is uncertain. V lost 2 bases and J lost 9, with 17 bases in between. CDR3 length: 15 residues. The CDR3 loop reads CASSYPKGGRSEQFF. The CDR3 coding sequence is TGTGCCAGCAGTTACCCTAAAGGGGGGCGTAGTGAGCAGTTCTTC.